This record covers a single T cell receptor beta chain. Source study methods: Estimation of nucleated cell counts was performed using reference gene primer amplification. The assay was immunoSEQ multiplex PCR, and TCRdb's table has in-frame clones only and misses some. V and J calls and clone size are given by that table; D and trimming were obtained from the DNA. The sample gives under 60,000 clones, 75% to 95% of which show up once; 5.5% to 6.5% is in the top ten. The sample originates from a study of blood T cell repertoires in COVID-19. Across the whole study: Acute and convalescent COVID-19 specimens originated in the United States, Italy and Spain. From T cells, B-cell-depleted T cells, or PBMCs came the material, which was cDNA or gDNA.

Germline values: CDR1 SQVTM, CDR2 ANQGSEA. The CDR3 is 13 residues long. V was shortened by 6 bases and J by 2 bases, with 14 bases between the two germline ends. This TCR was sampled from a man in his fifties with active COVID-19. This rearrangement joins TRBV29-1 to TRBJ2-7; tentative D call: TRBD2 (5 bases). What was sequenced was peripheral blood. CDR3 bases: TGCAGCGTCGGCCCACGGGGAACCTACGAGCAGTACTTC. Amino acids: CSVGPRGTYEQYF.